Below, one TCR beta chain is given with its context. Its antigen has not been determined. No base quality information exists; no much larger clone differs at one position. The library was generated by the immunoSEQ multiplex PCR assay. The table was pulled from immuneACCESS by TCRdb, which kept in-frame rearrangements only. Such tables lose some clones; where checked, under half of the loss comes from unresolved V genes, and the rest has no known cause. In all, the sample holds around 60,000 clones, and around 92% of those were seen once. The biggest ten clones account for around 2.7% of the sample. The data were obtained in a study of T cell changes during pregnancy in multiple sclerosis (dated by TCRdb to about 2019). With regard to the full study: Changes in the T cell repertoire over the course of pregnancy were examined in this study in women with multiple sclerosis.

Sequenced material: peripheral blood, taken in the second trimester of pregnancy. The sequence was obtained from a female donor in good health, enrolled as a control in a pregnancy study.

The nucleotide sequence is given as TGTGCCAGTAGTATTGGCAGCGGGCATTCGGGAGAGCAGTTCTTC. This yields the protein CASSIGSGHSGEQFF. The receptor chain draws on TRBV19 and TRBJ2-1; D gene: possibly TRBD2, on 6 matching bases. Based on the germline V gene (reference sequence), the CDR1 and CDR2 sequences are LNHDA and SQIVND. Including cysteine and phenylalanine, the CDR3 has 15 amino acids. Only the CDR3 DNA is retained, 45 bases long and in frame from the first base. Trimming removed 3 bases from V and 10 bases from J, leaving 19 bases between the germline ends.